Given below is one TCR beta chain in context. Antigen: not known. The data stem from a study of post-analysis software for immune sequencing data. Across the whole study: Included courses were relapsing-remitting and secondary progressive multiple sclerosis; progressive-relapsing multiple sclerosis was also included. Findings of the study overall: Diversity measured as normalized Chao1 was significantly lower in multiple sclerosis patients than in controls. TRBV5-6, TRBV5-1 and TRBV20-1 were among 4 or 5 TRBV segments more frequent in patients than controls. Batch-matched samples strongly co-clustered by F measure.

Per germline, CDR1 SGDLS and CDR2 YYNGEE. This CDR3 is built from 15 residues. V lost 4 bases to trimming and J lost 7 bases; unmatched junction nucleotides: 9. TCR beta cDNA libraries included unique molecular identifiers. The yield from roughly 1 to 10 million T cells was roughly 500,000 cDNA molecules in total. TCRdb fed the PCR reads into MiXCR, producing one record per CDR3 protein. The sample holds approximately 660,000 distinct CDR3 sequences; around 60% are singletons and the top ten take approximately 10%. The sequencing input was blood. The chain links TRBV9 to TRBJ1-5; 9 positions match TRBD1. This sequence originates from a girl between 2 and 10 years old with multiple sclerosis. Here the CDR3 DNA reads TGTGCCAGCAGCTCCGGGACAGGGCGGGACCAGCCCCAGCATTTT. This codes for CASSSGTGRDQPQHF.